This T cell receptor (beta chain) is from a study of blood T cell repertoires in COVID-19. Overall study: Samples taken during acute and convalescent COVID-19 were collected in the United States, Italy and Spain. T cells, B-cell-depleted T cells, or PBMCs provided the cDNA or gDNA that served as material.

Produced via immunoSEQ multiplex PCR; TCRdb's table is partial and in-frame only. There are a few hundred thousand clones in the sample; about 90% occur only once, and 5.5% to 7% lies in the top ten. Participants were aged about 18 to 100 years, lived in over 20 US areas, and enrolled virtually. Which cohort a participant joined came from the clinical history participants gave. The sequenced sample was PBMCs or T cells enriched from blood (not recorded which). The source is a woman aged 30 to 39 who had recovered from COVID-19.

This chain's CDR3 is CASSNTYRVWWGTEAFF. The CDR3 DNA reads TGTGCCAGCAGCAACACTTACAGGGTATGGTGGGGGACTGAAGCTTTCTTT. This rearrangement joins TRBV21-1 to TRBJ1-1; the table assigns TRBD1, which was not confirmed against the DNA. TRBV21-1 is tagged as a pseudogene. The CDR3 extends over 17 amino acids.